This T cell receptor beta chain emerged from a study of identical twins. Study-level findings and limits: Invariant cells of the MAIT and iNKT types might have partly distorted the zero-insertion analyses. Cross-sectional statistics underpinned the conclusions; the same donors were not followed.

TCRdb recomputed calls from the 5' RACE reads with MiXCR, one row per CDR3 protein. The sample records a few hundred thousand distinct CDR3 sequences, 14% being singletons. The CDR3 has 15 amino acids. Germline CDR1 SGHTA, CDR2 FQGTGA. Germline trimming cut 2 bases from V and 6 bases from J; bases unmatched to any gene: 7. This clonotype came up a few times. Its target is unknown. Each donor (without exception) was a healthy Caucasian. The same sample was also studied in work on yellow fever vaccine responses in identical twins.

Sequencing was carried out using CD4+ T cells sorted from blood. The V call is TRBV7-3, the J call TRBJ2-3, with 8 bases matching TRBD2. This receptor was taken from a young woman in good health. The CDR3 reads CASSLSRGDTDTQYF. Here the CDR3 DNA reads TGTGCCAGCAGCTTATCGCGGGGGGACACGGATACGCAGTATTTT.